This T cell receptor beta chain derives from a study of T-cell reconstitution after alpha-beta-depleted transplantation in children. Construction of the TCRbeta library involved unique molecular identifiers. TCRdb reprocessed the PCR reads via MiXCR and lists one record per CDR3 protein. Here the sample spans 450,000 to 600,000 distinct CDR3 sequences, 13% being singletons. Trimming shortened V by 3 bases and J by 4 bases, and 13 bases separated the two germline ends. The CDR3 is 14 residues long. CDR1 and CDR2 (germline): SGHRS, YFSETQ. Points from the study as a whole: Among T cells one year after transplant, newly produced cells accounted for most counts and diversity. Reports say that about two months after transplant, the alpha-beta T cells came out of several hundred graft clones that had expanded. Several patients had high TCRbeta diversity at day 60; it came from surviving recipient T cells and thymic progenitors.

This clonotype has ten or more counts. Its antigen remains unknown. The receptor was isolated from a male patient younger than 18 who had a stem cell transplant for acute myeloid leukemia, so the T cells may come from the graft donor. The sequenced sample was PBMCs, mostly from graft donor cells, obtained 360 days after TCRalphabeta/CD19-depleted stem cell transplant. The chain carries TRBV5-1 and TRBJ2-5; D tentatively fits TRBD1 or TRBD2 (5 bases each). The CDR3 loop is CASSSAGRVETQYF. Written as DNA, the CDR3 is TGCGCCAGCAGCTCCGCGGGCAGGGTAGAGACCCAGTACTTC.